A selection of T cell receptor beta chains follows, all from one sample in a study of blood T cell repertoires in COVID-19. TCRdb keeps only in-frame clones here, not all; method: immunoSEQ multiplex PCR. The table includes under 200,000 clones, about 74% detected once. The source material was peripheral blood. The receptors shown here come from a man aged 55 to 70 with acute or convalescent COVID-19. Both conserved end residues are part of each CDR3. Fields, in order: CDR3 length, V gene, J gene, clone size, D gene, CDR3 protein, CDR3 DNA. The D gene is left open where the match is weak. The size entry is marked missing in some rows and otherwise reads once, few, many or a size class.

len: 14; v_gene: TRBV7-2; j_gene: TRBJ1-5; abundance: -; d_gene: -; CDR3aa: CAIGRGGENQPQHF; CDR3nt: TGTGCCATCGGAAGGGGCGGAGAGAATCAGCCCCAGCATTTT
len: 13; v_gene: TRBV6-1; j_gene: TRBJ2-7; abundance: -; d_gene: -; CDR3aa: CASSELGGNEQYF; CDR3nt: TGTGCCAGCAGTGAATTAGGAGGAAACGAGCAGTACTTC
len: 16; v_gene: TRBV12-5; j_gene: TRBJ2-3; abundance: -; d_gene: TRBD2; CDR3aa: CASGLVLAGSTDTQYF; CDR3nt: TGTGCTAGTGGTTTGGTCCTAGCGGGGAGCACAGATACGCAGTATTTT
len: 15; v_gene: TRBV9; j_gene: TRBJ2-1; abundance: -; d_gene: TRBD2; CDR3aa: CASSVGAGGPNEQFF; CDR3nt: TGTGCCAGCAGCGTAGGTGCGGGGGGGCCCAATGAGCAGTTCTTC
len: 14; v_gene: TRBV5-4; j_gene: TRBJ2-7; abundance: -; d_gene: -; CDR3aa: CASSLSGLTGEQYF; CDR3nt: TGTGCCAGCAGCTTAAGCGGTCTGACGGGCGAGCAGTACTTC
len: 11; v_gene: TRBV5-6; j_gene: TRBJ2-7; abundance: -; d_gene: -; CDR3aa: CASSLLGEQYF; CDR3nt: TGTGCCAGCAGCTTGCTAGGCGAGCAGTACTTC
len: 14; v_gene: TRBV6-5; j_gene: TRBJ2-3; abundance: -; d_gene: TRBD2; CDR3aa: CASSSRLAPDTQYF; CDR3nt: TGTGCCAGCAGTTCCCGACTAGCTCCAGATACGCAGTATTTT
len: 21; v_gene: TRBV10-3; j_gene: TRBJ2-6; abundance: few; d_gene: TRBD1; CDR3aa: CAISEVPGRDRGLSGANVLTF; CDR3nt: TGTGCCATCAGCGAAGTGCCGGGCCGGGACAGGGGGTTGTCGGGGGCCAACGTCCTGACTTTC
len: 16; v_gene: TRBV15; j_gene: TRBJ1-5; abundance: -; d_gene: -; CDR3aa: CATSRGGATPGQPQHF; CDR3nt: TGTGCCACCAGCAGAGGGGGCGCGACCCCAGGTCAGCCCCAGCATTTT
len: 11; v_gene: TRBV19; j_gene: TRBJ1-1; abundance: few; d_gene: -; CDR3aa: CASRWEAEAFF; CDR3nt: TGTGCTAGTAGGTGGGAGGCTGAAGCTTTCTTT
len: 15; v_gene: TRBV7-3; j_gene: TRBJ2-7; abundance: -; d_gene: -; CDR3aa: CASRPQQGPPYEQYF; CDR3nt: TGTGCCAGCCGACCTCAACAGGGTCCCCCCTACGAGCAGTACTTC
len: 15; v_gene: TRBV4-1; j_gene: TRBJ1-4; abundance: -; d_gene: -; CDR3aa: CASSQVGSFNEKLFF; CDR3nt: TGCGCCAGCAGCCAAGTGGGCAGTTTTAATGAAAAACTGTTTTTT
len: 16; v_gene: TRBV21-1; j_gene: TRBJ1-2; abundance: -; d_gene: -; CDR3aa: CASSTPSGDRGYGYTF; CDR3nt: TGTGCCAGCAGCACCCCCTCGGGGGACAGGGGTTATGGCTACACCTTC
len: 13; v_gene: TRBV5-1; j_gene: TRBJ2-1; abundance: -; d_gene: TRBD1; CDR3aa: CASSPTGWNEQFF; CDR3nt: TGCGCCAGCAGCCCGACAGGGTGGAATGAGCAGTTCTTC